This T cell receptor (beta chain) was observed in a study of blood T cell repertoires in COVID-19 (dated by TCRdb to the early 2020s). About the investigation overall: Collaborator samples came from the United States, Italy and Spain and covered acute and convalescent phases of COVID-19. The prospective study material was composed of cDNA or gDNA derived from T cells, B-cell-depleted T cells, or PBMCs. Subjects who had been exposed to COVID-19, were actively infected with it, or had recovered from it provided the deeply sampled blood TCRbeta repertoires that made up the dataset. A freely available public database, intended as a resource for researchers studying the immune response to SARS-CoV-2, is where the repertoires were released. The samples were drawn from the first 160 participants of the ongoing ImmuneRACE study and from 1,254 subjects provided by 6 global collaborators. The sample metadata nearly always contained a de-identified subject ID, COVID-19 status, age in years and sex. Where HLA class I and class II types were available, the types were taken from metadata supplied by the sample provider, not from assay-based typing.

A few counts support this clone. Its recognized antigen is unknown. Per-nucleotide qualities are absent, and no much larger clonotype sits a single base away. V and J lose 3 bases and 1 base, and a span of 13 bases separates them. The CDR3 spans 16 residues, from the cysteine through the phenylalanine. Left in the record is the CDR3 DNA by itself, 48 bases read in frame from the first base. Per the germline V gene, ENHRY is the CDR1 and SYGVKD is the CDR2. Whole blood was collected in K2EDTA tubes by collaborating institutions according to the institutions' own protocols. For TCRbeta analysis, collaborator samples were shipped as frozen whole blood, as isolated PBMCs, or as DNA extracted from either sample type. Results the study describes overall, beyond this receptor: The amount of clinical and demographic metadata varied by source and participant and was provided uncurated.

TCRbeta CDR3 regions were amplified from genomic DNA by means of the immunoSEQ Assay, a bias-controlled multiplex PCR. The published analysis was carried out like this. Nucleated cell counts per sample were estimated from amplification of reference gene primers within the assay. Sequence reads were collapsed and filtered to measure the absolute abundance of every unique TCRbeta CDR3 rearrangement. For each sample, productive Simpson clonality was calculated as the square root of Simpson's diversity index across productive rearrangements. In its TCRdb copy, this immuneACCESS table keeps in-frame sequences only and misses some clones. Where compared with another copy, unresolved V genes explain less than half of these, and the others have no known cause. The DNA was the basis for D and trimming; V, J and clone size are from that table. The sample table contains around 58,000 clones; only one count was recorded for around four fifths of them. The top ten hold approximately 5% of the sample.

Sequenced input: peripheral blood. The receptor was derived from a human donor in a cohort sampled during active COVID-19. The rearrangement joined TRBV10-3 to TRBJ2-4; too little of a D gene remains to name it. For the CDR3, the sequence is CAISDETREAKNIQYF. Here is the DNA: TGTGCCATCAGTGACGAGACAAGAGAGGCCAAAAACATTCAGTACTTC.